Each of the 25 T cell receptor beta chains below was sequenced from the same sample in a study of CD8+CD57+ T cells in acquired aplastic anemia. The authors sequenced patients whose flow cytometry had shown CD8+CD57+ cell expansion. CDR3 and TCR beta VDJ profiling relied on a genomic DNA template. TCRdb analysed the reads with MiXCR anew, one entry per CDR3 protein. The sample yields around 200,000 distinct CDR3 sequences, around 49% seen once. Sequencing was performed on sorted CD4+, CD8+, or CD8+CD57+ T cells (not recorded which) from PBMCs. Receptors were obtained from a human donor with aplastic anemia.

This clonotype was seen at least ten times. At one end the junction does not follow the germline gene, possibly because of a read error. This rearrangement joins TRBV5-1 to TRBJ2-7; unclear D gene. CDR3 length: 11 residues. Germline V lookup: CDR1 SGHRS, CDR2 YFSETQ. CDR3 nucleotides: TGTGCCAGCAGCTTGGATTACGAGCAGTACTTC. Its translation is CASSLDYEQYF.

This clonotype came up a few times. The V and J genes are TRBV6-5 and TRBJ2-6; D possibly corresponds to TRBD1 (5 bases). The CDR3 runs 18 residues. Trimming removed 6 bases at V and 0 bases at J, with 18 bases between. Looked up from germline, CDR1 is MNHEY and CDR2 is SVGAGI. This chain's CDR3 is CASREDSRTFSGANVLTF. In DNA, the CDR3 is TGTGCCAGCAGGGAAGACAGCCGTACCTTCTCTGGGGCCAACGTCCTGACTTTC.

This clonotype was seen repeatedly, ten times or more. CDR3 residues: CASSSNTNYEQYF. The CDR3 nucleotides read TGTGCCAGCAGCTCCAACACTAACTACGAGCAGTACTTC. J is TRBJ2-7 and V is TRBV7-9; D not certain. This CDR3 has 13 amino acids. Deletions cut 4 bases from V and 3 bases from J, with 10 bases between. Germline CDR1 SEHNR, CDR2 FQNEAQ (reference sequence).

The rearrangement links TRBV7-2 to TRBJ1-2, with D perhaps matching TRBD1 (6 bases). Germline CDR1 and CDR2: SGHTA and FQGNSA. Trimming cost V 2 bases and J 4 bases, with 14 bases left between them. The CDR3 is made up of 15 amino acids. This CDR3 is CASSLSGGAGYGYTF. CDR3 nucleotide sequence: TGTGCCAGCAGCTTATCTGGGGGCGCGGGCTATGGCTACACCTTC.

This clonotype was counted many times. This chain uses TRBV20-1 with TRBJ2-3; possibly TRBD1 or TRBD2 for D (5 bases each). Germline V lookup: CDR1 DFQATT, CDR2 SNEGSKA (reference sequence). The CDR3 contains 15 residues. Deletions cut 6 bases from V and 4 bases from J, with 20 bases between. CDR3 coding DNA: TGCAGTGCCCTTTTCGGGGCGGCTTATCCAGATACGCAGTATTTT. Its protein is CSALFGAAYPDTQYF.

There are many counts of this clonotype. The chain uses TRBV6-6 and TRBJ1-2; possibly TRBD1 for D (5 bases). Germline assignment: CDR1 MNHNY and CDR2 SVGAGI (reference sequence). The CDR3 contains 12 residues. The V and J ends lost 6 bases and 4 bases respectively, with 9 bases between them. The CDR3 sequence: CASSSDSYGYTF. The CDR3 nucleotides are TGTGCCAGCAGCTCCGACAGCTATGGCTACACCTTC.

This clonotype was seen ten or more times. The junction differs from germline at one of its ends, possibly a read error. The CDR3: CASSRGTSGNTGELFF. The DNA for the CDR3 is TGTGCTAGCAGTCGGGGGACTAGCGGGAACACCGGGGAGCTGTTTTTT. V and J are TRBV7-7 and TRBJ2-2, with 11 bases lining up with TRBD2. The germline CDR1 and CDR2 sequences are SSHAT and FNYEAQ (reference sequence). This CDR3 has 16 residues.

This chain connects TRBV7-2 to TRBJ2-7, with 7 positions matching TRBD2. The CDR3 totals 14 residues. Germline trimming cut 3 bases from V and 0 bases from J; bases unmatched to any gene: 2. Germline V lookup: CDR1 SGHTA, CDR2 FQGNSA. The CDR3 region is CASSFRTSSYEQYF. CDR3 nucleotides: TGTGCCAGCAGCTTTCGGACTAGCTCCTACGAGCAGTACTTC. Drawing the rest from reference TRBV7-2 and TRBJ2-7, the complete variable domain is GAGVSQSPSNKVTEKGKDVELRCDPISGHTALYWYRQSLGQGLEFLIYFQGNSAPDKSGLPSDRFSAERTGGSVSTLTIQRTQQEDSAVYLCASSFRTSSYEQYFGPGTRLTVT.

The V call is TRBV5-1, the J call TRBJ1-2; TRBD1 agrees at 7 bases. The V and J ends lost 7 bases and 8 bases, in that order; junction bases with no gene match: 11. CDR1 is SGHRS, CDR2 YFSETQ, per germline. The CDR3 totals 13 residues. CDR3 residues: CASAGQPTIGYTF. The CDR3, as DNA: TGCGCCAGCGCGGGACAGCCAACTATCGGCTACACCTTC.

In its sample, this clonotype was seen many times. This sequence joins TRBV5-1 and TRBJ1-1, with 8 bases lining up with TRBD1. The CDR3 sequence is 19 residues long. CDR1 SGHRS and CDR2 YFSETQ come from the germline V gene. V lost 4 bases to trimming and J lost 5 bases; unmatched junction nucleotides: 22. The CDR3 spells CASSLVYVTRGQGGTEAFF. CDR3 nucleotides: TGCGCCAGCAGCCTGGTTTACGTAACCCGAGGACAGGGAGGAACTGAAGCTTTCTTT.

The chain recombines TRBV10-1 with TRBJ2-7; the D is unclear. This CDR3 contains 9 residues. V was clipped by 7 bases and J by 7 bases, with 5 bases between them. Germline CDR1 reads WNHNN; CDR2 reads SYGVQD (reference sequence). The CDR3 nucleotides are TGCGCCAGCATGGGGGAGCAGTACTTC. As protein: CASMGEQYF.

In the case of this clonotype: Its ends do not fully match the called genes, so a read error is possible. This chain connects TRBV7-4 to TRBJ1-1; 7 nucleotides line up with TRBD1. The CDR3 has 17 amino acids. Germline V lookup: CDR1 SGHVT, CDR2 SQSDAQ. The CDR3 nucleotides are TGTGCCGGCAGCTTAGAGGGCAGGGGGAGAATGAACACTGAAGCTTTCTTT. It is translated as CAGSLEGRGRMNTEAFF.

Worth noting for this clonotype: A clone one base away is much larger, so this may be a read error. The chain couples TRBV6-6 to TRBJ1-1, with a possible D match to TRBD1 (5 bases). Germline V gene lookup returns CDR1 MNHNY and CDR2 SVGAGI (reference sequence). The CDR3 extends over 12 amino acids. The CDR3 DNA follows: TGTGCCAGCAGCTACCAGGGTCCTGACGCTTTCTTT. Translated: CASSYQGPDAFF.

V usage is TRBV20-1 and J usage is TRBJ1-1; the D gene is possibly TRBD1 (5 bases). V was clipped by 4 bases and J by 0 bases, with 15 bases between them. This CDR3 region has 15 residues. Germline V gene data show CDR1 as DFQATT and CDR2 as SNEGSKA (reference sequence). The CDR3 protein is CSAIRDPGMNTEAFF. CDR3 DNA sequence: TGCAGTGCTATACGGGACCCAGGAATGAACACTGAAGCTTTCTTT.

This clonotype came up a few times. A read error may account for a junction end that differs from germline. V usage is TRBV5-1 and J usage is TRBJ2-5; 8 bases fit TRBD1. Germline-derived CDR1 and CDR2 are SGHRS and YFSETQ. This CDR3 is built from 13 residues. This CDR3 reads CASYKTGEEPQYF. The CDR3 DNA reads TGCGCCAGTTACAAGACAGGGGAAGAGCCCCAGTACTTC.

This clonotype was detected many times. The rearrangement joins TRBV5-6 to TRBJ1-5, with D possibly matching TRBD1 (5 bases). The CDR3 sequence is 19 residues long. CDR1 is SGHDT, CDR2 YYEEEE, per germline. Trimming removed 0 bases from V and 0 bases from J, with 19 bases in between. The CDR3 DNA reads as TGTGCCAGCAGCTTGGCAACGCAAGACAGATACAATAGCAATCAGCCCCAGCATTTT. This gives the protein CASSLATQDRYNSNQPQHF.

CDR3 nucleotides: TGTGCCAGTAGTATGGTCGGAGGCACTGAAGCTTTCTTT. Translating it yields CASSMVGGTEAFF. V and J are TRBV19 and TRBJ1-1; D ambiguous. With 3 bases removed from V and 4 bases from J, the gap between germline ends came to 9 bases. This CDR3 comprises 13 residues. Looked up from germline, CDR1 is LNHDA and CDR2 is SQIVND (reference sequence).

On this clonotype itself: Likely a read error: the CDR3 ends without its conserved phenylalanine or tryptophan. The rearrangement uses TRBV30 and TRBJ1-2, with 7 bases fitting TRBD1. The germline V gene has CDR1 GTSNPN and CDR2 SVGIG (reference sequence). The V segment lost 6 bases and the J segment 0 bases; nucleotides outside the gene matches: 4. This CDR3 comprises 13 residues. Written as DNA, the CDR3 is TGTGCCTGCCCCAGGGGGGCTAACTATGGCTACACCATC. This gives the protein CACPRGANYGYTI.

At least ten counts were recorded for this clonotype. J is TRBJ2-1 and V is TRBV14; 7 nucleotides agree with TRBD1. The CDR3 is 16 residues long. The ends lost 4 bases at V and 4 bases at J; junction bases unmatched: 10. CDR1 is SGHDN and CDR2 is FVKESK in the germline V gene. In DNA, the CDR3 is TGTGCCAGCAGCCGCCTACAGGGGTTGGTGTACAATGAGCAGTTCTTC. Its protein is CASSRLQGLVYNEQFF.

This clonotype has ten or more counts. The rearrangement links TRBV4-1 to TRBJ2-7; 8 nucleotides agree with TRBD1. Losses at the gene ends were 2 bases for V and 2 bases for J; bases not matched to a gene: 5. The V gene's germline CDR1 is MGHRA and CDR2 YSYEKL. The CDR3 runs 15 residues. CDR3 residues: CASSQYQGAAYEQYF. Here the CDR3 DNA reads TGCGCCAGCAGCCAATACCAGGGGGCGGCCTACGAGCAGTACTTC.

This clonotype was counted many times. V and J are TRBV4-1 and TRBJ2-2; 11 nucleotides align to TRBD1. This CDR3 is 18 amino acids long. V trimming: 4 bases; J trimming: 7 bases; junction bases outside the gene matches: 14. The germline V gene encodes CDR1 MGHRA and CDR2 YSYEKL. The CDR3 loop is CASSRVSLGQGGSGELFF. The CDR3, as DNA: TGCGCCAGCAGCCGAGTCTCTTTGGGACAGGGGGGAAGCGGGGAGCTGTTTTTT.

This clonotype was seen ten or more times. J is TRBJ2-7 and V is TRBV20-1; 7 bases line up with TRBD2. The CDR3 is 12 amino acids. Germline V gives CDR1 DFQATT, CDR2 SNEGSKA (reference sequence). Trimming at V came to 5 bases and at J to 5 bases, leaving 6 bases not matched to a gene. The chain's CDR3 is CSAVWGGDEQYF. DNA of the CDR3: TGCAGTGCTGTGTGGGGGGGAGACGAGCAGTACTTC.

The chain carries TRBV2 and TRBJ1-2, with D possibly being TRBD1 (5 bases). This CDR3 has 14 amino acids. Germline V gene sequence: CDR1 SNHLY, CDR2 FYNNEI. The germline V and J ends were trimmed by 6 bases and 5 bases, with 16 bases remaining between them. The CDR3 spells CASRDPRVTYGYTF. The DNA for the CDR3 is TGTGCCAGCAGAGATCCCAGGGTGACTTATGGCTACACCTTC.

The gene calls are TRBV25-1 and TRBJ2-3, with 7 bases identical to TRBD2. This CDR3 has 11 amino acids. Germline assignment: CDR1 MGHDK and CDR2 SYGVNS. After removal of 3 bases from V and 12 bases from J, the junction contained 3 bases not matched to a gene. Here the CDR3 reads CASSDGLVQYF. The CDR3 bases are TGTGCCAGCAGTGACGGACTAGTTCAGTATTTT.

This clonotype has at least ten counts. This chain's CDR3 is CASSPAGVRTGELFF. The CDR3 coding sequence is TGTGCCAGTAGCCCGGCGGGGGTTCGTACCGGGGAGCTGTTTTTT. J is TRBJ2-2 and V is TRBV19, with TRBD2 matching 7 bases. Trimming removed 6 bases from V and 5 bases from J; junction bases left unmatched: 9. Germline lookup yields CDR1 LNHDA and CDR2 SQIVND (reference sequence). CDR3 size: 15 residues.